The rows below give T cell receptor beta chains drawn from one sample of a study of blood T cell repertoires in COVID-19. Clones were sequenced by immunoSEQ multiplex PCR, and TCRdb holds only the in-frame ones, with some missing. The repertoire holds some 170,000 clones, with around 80% as singletons. Material for sequencing was PBMCs or T cells enriched from blood (not recorded which). Receptors were obtained from a man between 45 and 60 years old who had recovered from COVID-19. CDR3s leave out the opening cysteine and the closing phenylalanine or tryptophan.

TRBJ1-1 TRBV5-1 ASSLAGEGDTEAF
TRBJ1-1 TRBV27 ASSRGTGGMSTEAF
TRBJ1-2 TRBV4-2 ASSDGQGDYGYT
TRBJ2-5 TRBV20-1 SASGQGWAETQY
TRBJ2-7 TRBV7-6 ASSSRLAGYEQY
TRBJ2-2 TRBV27 ASSWSGTDTGELF
TRBJ1-1 TRBV5-1 ASSVGGGENEAF
TRBJ1-1 TRBV10-3 AKKDRENTEAF
TRBJ1-1 TRBV11-2 ASSLEGGNTEAF
TRBJ2-1 TRBV10-1 ASSATNGRGF
TRBJ1-4 TRBV28 ASSLPMRVDEKLF
TRBJ1-1 TRBV14 ASSQDFTRAF
TRBJ2-4 TRBV7-2 ASSLGAGLALNIQY
TRBJ1-3 TRBV6-5 ASRRTGAGNTIY
TRBJ2-7 TRBV19 ASSIEDRGTIEQY
TRBJ1-5 TRBV2 ASSTGTGVQPQH
TRBJ1-3 TRBV6-5 ASNRMGAGNTIY
TRBJ1-2 TRBV11-2 ASSQGQGGNGYT
TRBJ2-2 TRBV5-1 ASSLVGGRNTGELF
TRBJ2-3 TRBV19 ASSLRHGGTDTQY